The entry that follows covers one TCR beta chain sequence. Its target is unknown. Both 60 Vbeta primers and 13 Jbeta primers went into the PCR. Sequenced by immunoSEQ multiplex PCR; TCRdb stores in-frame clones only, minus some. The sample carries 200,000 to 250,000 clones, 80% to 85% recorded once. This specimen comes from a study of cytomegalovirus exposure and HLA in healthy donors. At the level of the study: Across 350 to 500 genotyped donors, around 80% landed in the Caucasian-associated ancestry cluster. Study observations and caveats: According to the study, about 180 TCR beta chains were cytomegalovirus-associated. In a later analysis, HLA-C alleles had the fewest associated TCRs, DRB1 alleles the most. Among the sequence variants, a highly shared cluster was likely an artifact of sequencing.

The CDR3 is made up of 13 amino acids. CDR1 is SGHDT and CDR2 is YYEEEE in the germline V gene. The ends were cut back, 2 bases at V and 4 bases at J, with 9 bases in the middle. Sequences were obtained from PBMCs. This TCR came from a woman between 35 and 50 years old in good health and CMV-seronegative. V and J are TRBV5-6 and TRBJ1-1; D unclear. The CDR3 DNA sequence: TGTGCCAGCAGCTTCGGGGTATCCACTGAAGCTTTCTTT. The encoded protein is CASSFGVSTEAFF.